A selection of T cell receptor beta chains follows, all from one sample in a study of technical replicates of blood from a handful of donors. The table came from immunoSEQ multiplex PCR; TCRdb's copy has only in-frame clones and leaves some out. Among about 80,000 clones, around nine tenths were seen once, and the ten largest hold around 0.37%. Sequenced material: T cells isolated from PBMCs. Receptors were obtained from a human donor in good health. Both conserved end residues are part of each CDR3. A D gene is named only where the DNA matches it firmly. Rows give clone size only sometimes, using once, few, many, or a class for an expanded clone.

clone_size,v_call,j_call,d_call,cdr3_aa,cdr3_nt
-,TRBV9,TRBJ2-7,TRBD2,CASSPLAGLTYEQYF,TGTGCCAGCAGCCCGCTAGCGGGTCTAACCTACGAGCAGTACTTC
-,TRBV2,TRBJ2-7,-,CASSEKAGGEQYF,TGTGCCAGCAGTGAAAAAGCGGGCGGGGAGCAGTACTTC
-,TRBV28,TRBJ1-2,-,CASSLPPGGYTF,TGTGCCAGCAGTCTACCCCCGGGGGGCTACACCTTC
-,TRBV5-4,TRBJ2-7,-,CASSLGTGYGEQYF,TGTGCCAGCAGCTTGGGCACAGGCTACGGGGAGCAGTACTTC
-,TRBV7-2,TRBJ2-1,TRBD2,CASRLLISGIDEQFF,TGTGCCAGCAGACTACTGATTAGCGGGATTGATGAGCAGTTCTTC
-,TRBV2,TRBJ2-7,TRBD2,CASKGLEAYEQYF,TGTGCCAGCAAGGGACTAGAGGCCTACGAGCAGTACTTC
once,TRBV29-1,TRBJ1-3,TRBD1,CSVDFTGAGNTIYF,TGCAGCGTGGACTTCACAGGGGCTGGAAACACCATATATTTT
-,TRBV11-2,TRBJ1-2,-,CASSLARSNYGYTF,TGTGCCAGCAGCTTAGCCCGGTCCAACTATGGCTACACCTTC
once,TRBV7-2,TRBJ2-5,TRBD1,CASSLGAGGAETQYF,TGTGCCAGCAGCTTAGGAGCAGGGGGCGCAGAGACCCAGTACTTC
-,TRBV5-8,TRBJ1-5,-,CASSLVPLGGPQHF,TGTGCCAGCAGCTTGGTTCCCTTAGGCGGGCCCCAGCATTTT
-,TRBV27,TRBJ1-2,TRBD1,CASSLGQPDLNYGYTF,TGTGCCAGCAGTTTGGGACAGCCGGATTTAAACTATGGCTACACCTTC
-,TRBV5-6,TRBJ1-2,-,CASSLWDMGWNYGYTF,TGTGCCAGCAGCTTGTGGGACATGGGGTGGAACTATGGCTACACCTTC
-,TRBV11-2,TRBJ2-7,-,CASSSYYEQYF,TGTGCCAGCAGCTCTTACTACGAGCAGTACTTC
-,TRBV27,TRBJ2-7,-,CASSLIGSSYEQYF,TGTGCCAGCAGTTTAATAGGGAGCTCCTACGAGCAGTACTTC
-,TRBV11-1,TRBJ2-6,-,CASSLRPGSGANVLTF,TGTGCCAGCAGCCTACGACCGGGGTCTGGGGCCAACGTCCTGACTTTC
-,TRBV20-1,TRBJ2-7,-,CSAREYYEQYF,TGCAGTGCTAGAGAGTACTACGAGCAGTACTTC
-,TRBV30,TRBJ1-2,-,CAWSVLRERYTF,TGTGCCTGGAGTGTACTTCGGGAACGCTACACCTTC
few,TRBV15,TRBJ1-1,-,CATSRGQPNTEAFF,TGTGCCACCAGCAGAGGACAGCCGAACACTGAAGCTTTCTTT
-,TRBV4-2,TRBJ2-7,TRBD2,CASSSALAGGYEQYF,TGTGCCAGCAGCTCGGCACTAGCGGGAGGCTACGAGCAGTACTTC
-,TRBV29-1,TRBJ1-1,TRBD1,CSVSFRGTAFF,TGCAGCGTTAGCTTCAGGGGGACGGCTTTCTTT
-,TRBV6-6,TRBJ2-7,TRBD2,CASRPGTSGSYEQYF,TGTGCCAGCAGACCAGGGACTAGCGGTTCCTACGAGCAGTACTTC
once,TRBV20-1,TRBJ2-1,-,CSAGRGVKFF,TGCAGTGCTGGACGGGGTGTGAAGTTCTTC
-,TRBV2,TRBJ2-7,-,CASSETVGYEQYF,TGTGCCAGCAGTGAGACAGTTGGCTACGAGCAGTACTTC
-,TRBV27,TRBJ1-2,TRBD1,CASSLIFGQGDGYTF,TGTGCCAGCAGTTTAATATTCGGACAGGGGGATGGCTACACCTTC
-,TRBV6-5,TRBJ2-3,TRBD2,CASGTSEDTQYF,TGTGCCAGCGGGACTAGTGAAGATACGCAGTATTTT
-,TRBV10-3,TRBJ2-3,TRBD2,CAISEDSGNRDTQYF,TGTGCCATCAGTGAGGATAGCGGGAACAGAGATACGCAGTATTTT
-,TRBV2,TRBJ1-1,-,CASRLGQNTEAFF,TGTGCCAGCAGACTCGGACAGAACACTGAAGCTTTCTTT
once,TRBV10-3,TRBJ1-1,-,CAISDQQGNPEAFF,TGTGCCATCAGTGATCAGCAGGGAAACCCTGAAGCTTTCTTT
once,TRBV14,TRBJ1-2,-,CASSQVPGGYTF,TGTGCCAGCAGCCAAGTTCCGGGTGGCTACACCTTC
-,TRBV7-9,TRBJ2-2,TRBD2,CASSLGLANTGELFF,TGTGCCAGCAGCTTGGGACTAGCAAACACCGGGGAGCTGTTTTTT
-,TRBV28,TRBJ1-3,TRBD1,CASRPSPGQGSGNTIYF,TGTGCCAGCAGGCCAAGTCCGGGACAGGGATCTGGAAACACCATATATTTT
-,TRBV30,TRBJ1-2,TRBD1,CAWTLQGALYGYTF,TGTGCCTGGACACTACAGGGGGCGCTTTATGGCTACACCTTC
-,TRBV19,TRBJ1-5,TRBD1,CASRTGGQGSQHF,TGTGCCAGCCGGACAGGGGGCCAGGGGTCCCAGCATTTT
-,TRBV9,TRBJ1-2,TRBD1,CANGTGGRGYTF,TGTGCCAACGGGACAGGGGGGCGCGGCTACACCTTC
-,TRBV6-5,TRBJ1-2,TRBD1,CASQGQGRGGYTF,TGTGCCAGCCAAGGACAGGGTCGGGGTGGCTACACCTTC
-,TRBV7-2,TRBJ1-4,-,CASSYINEKLFF,TGTGCCAGCAGCTATATTAATGAAAAACTGTTTTTT
-,TRBV27,TRBJ1-2,-,CASSLDRLYGYTF,TGTGCCAGCAGTTTGGACAGACTCTATGGCTACACCTTC
-,TRBV7-8,TRBJ2-2,-,CASSFDYGELFF,TGTGCCAGCAGCTTTGACTACGGGGAGCTGTTTTTT
-,TRBV6-6,TRBJ1-3,-,CASSPRAGSGNTIYF,TGTGCCAGCAGCCCAAGGGCGGGCTCTGGAAACACCATATATTTT
-,TRBV2,TRBJ1-5,-,CASIGTTGQPQHF,TGTGCCAGCATCGGGACAACCGGTCAGCCCCAGCATTTT
-,TRBV13,TRBJ2-4,-,CASRRVFAKNIQYF,TGTGCCAGCAGGAGAGTTTTTGCCAAAAACATTCAGTACTTC
-,TRBV6-1,TRBJ1-1,-,CASSEPVGAFF,TGTGCCAGCAGTGAACCGGTCGGGGCTTTCTTT
-,TRBV7-3,TRBJ2-4,-,CASSRGLSRVDIQYF,TGTGCCAGCAGCCGAGGCCTTAGCCGTGTTGACATTCAGTACTTC
-,TRBV28,TRBJ2-5,TRBD1,CASSLQGQVETQYF,TGTGCCAGCAGTTTACAGGGACAGGTAGAGACCCAGTACTTC
few,TRBV5-1,TRBJ1-1,TRBD1,CASSSRTGEGTEAFF,TGCGCCAGCAGCTCCAGGACAGGGGAGGGGACTGAAGCTTTCTTT